This TCR beta chain was sequenced in a study of blood T cell repertoires in COVID-19. Study in general: COVID-19 samples from acute and convalescent phases originated in the United States, Italy and Spain. In each case, the material was cDNA or gDNA derived from T cells, B-cell-depleted T cells, or PBMCs.

This CDR3 is 14 amino acids long. CDR1 is SGHAT and CDR2 is FQNNGV in the germline V gene. Trimming shortened V by 4 bases and J by 1 base, and 7 bases separated the two germline ends. Seattle cases were enrolled at active infection and followed longitudinally. Original handling: How many nucleated cells were present was estimated from reference gene primer amplification. Sequencing used immunoSEQ multiplex PCR; TCRdb keeps in-frame clones, though not all of them. The V and J calls and the clone size are those of that table, but D and trimming were determined from the DNA. The table lists about 150,000 clones, 80% to 90% of them singletons, with approximately 8% in the top ten.

The V call is TRBV11-2, the J call TRBJ2-2; a weak D match, TRBD2 (5 bases). The sample was peripheral blood. The TCR sequence derives from a woman between 55 and 75 years old with COVID-19, enrolled during active disease. CDR3 protein: CASSSGLNTGELFF. CDR3 sequence (DNA): TGTGCCAGCAGCTCGGGATTGAACACCGGGGAGCTGTTTTTT.